A single sample is the source of the 16 T cell receptor beta chains below, sequenced in a study of T-cell memory formation after mild COVID-19 (TCRdb year 2021). Libraries were prepared through 5' RACE. Sequencing took place on an Illumina NovaSeq 6000. TCRdb took the public reads, trimmed them with fastp at Q25, ran MiXCR for clone calling and kept in-frame beta chains. Entries are consolidated by CDR3 protein sequence, retaining the most common genes and DNA. The sample table holds approximately 260,000 distinct CDR3 sequences, of which under 20% were seen once. The top ten hold around 23% of the sample. Source material: PBMCs or a T cell subset sorted from them (not recorded which). The receptors shown here come from a man between 18 and 29 years old who had mild COVID-19 (a few samples of this study predate the infection). The sample titles of this study are shuffled in the database, so cell type and time point are left out; the donor was told from shared clones.

This clonotype was seen a handful of times. The chain couples TRBV7-6 to TRBJ1-1; D is unresolved. Germline V gene lookup returns CDR1 SGHVS and CDR2 FNYEAQ. V was trimmed by 3 bases and J by 0 bases, leaving 8 bases between them. The CDR3 is 14 amino acids. The CDR3 region has the DNA TGTGCCAGCAGCTTGTACGGCATGAACACTGAAGCTTTCTTT. It is translated as CASSLYGMNTEAFF. Full variable domain (rest looked up from reference TRBV7-6 and TRBJ1-1): GAGVSQSPRYKVTKRGQDVALRCDPISGHVSLYWYRQALGQGPEFLTYFNYEAQQDKSGLPNDRFSAERPEGSISTLTIQRTEQRDSAMYRCASSLYGMNTEAFFGQGTRLTVV.

This clonotype has a count of ten or more. This sequence joins TRBV7-9 and TRBJ1-1; 7 bases fit TRBD1. After removal of 3 bases from V and 11 bases from J, the junction contained 18 bases not matched to a gene. The CDR3 is 16 residues long. CDR1 and CDR2 from the germline V gene are SEHNR and FQNEAQ (reference sequence). In DNA, the CDR3 is TGTGCCAGCAGCTTTCTATTTCCCACAGGGGTCTTGCTTGCTTTCTTT. Protein product: CASSFLFPTGVLLAFF.

This clonotype has ten or more counts. The chain is built from TRBV29-1 and TRBJ1-1; D unclear. The CDR3 loop spans 13 amino acids. V was trimmed by 2 bases and J by 1 base, leaving 8 bases between them. Germline loops: CDR1 SQVTM, CDR2 ANQGSEA. The CDR3 nucleotides read TGCAGCGTTGAAAAACCGGAGAACACTGAAGCTTTCTTT. Its protein product is CSVEKPENTEAFF.

This clonotype was seen more than once but under ten times. This rearrangement joins TRBV6-5 to TRBJ1-6; no definite D call. Germline assignment: CDR1 MNHEY and CDR2 SVGAGI. The V and J ends lost 2 bases and 13 bases respectively, with 15 bases between them. This CDR3 has 14 amino acids. CDR3 nucleotide sequence: TGTGCCAGCAGTTACACGGCCCTACGTCCCCCCCTCCACTTT. Translating it yields CASSYTALRPPLHF.

This clonotype was seen only once. The V gene is TRBV10-3, the J gene TRBJ1-5; tentative D call: TRBD1 (5 bases). With 2 bases removed from V and 5 bases from J, the gap between germline ends came to 13 bases. CDR3 size: 15 residues. CDR1 and CDR2 from the germline V gene are ENHRY and SYGVKD. The CDR3 DNA is TGTGCCATCAGTGAGCCAGGACATGATGATCAGCCCCAGCATTTT. Translating gives CAISEPGHDDQPQHF.

This sequence joins TRBV27 and TRBJ2-5; perhaps D is TRBD1 or TRBD2 (5 bases each). The CDR3 extends over 14 amino acids. V shed 9 bases and J shed 2 bases, with 16 bases lying between them. Germline-derived CDR1 and CDR2 are MNHEY and SMNVEV (reference sequence). CDR3 protein: CASAKDGAQETQYF. For the CDR3, the DNA is TGTGCCAGTGCGAAGGACGGGGCGCAAGAGACCCAGTACTTC.

The J gene is TRBJ1-5, the V gene TRBV20-1; 10 bases are a match to TRBD1. Germline CDR1 reads DFQATT; CDR2 reads SNEGSKA (reference sequence). V was clipped by 4 bases and J by 8 bases; unmatched bases: 11. The CDR3 extends over 15 amino acids. The CDR3 reads CSATSGTGAWEPQHF. The CDR3 DNA reads TGCAGTGCTACCTCCGGGACAGGGGCCTGGGAGCCCCAGCATTTT.

This chain connects TRBV10-1 to TRBJ1-6; no clear D gene. The V gene lost 7 bases and the J gene lost 10 bases, with 11 bases spanning the gap. Germline values: CDR1 WNHNN, CDR2 SYGVQD (reference sequence). The CDR3 covers 12 residues. CDR3 bases: TGCGCCAGCATCCGGGTCAGCTCACCCCTCCACTTT. This gives the protein CASIRVSSPLHF.

The chain has TRBV12-3 or TRBV12-4 and TRBJ1-2; D is uncertain. V gave up 6 bases and J gave up 4 bases, with 21 bases separating them. The CDR3 has 16 amino acids. The CDR3 DNA reads TGTGCCAGCAGGGGGATCGGAATCTTTACCCCCTATGGCTACACCTTC. Its translation is CASRGIGIFTPYGYTF.

The chain links TRBV11-2 to TRBJ2-7; D possibly corresponds to TRBD2 (5 bases). There are 16 residues in the CDR3. CDR1 SGHAT and CDR2 FQNNGV come from the germline V gene. V lost 0 bases and J 6 bases, leaving 18 bases between the germline ends. The DNA of the CDR3 is TGTGCCAGCAGCTTAGATCTAGCCAGCTCCGTGACCGAGCAGTACTTC. It is translated as CASSLDLASSVTEQYF.

This chain links TRBV7-6 with TRBJ1-4; perhaps TRBD1 as D (5 bases). Germline CDR1 reads SGHVS; CDR2 reads FNYEAQ. V was clipped by 5 bases and J by 6 bases, with 13 bases between them. This CDR3 is 14 amino acids long. CDR3 residues: CASSRNGGDEKLFF. CDR3 coding DNA: TGTGCCAGCAGCCGAAACGGGGGAGATGAAAAACTGTTTTTT.

This clonotype was counted between two and nine times. This rearrangement joins TRBV14 to TRBJ2-3; tentatively, D is TRBD2 (5 bases). Between the trimmed V and J ends, which lost 1 base and 5 bases, there was a span of 16 bases. This CDR3 is built from 16 residues. Germline CDR1 and CDR2: SGHDN and FVKESK. In DNA form, the CDR3 reads TGTGCCAGCAGCCAAGCTGGGAGTCGGGTTGGAGATACGCAGTATTTT. Encoded protein: CASSQAGSRVGDTQYF.

This clonotype was counted only a few times. This rearrangement joins TRBV12-3 or TRBV12-4 to TRBJ2-4; D unclear. V dropped 0 bases and J dropped 2 bases, with 8 bases sitting between them. The CDR3 length is 15 residues. The CDR3 loop is CASSLAGSTKNIQYF. The CDR3 DNA reads TGTGCCAGCAGTTTAGCAGGGTCCACCAAAAACATTCAGTACTTC.

This clonotype has just a few counts. The chain joins TRBV4-1 to TRBJ2-2; D is undetermined. Trimming stripped 2 bases from V and 5 bases from J, with 15 bases between. CDR3 length: 16 amino acids. CDR1 and CDR2 (germline): MGHRA, YSYEKL. The CDR3 DNA reads as TGCGCCAGCAGCCAATTAGGGCCCCCCCTTACCGGGGAGCTGTTTTTT. It yields the protein CASSQLGPPLTGELFF.

The chain uses TRBV20-1 and TRBJ2-3, with a tentative D call TRBD1 (5 bases). Germline CDR1 DFQATT, CDR2 SNEGSKA (reference sequence). Trimming shortened V by 6 bases and J by 5 bases, and 12 bases separated the two germline ends. The CDR3 runs to 12 residues. Here the CDR3 reads CSAMTVEDTQYF. CDR3 sequence (DNA): TGCAGTGCGATGACAGTTGAAGATACGCAGTATTTT.

This clonotype has more than one count but fewer than ten. The chain joins TRBV7-2 to TRBJ2-5; 8 bases agree with TRBD1. Germline V CDR1 and CDR2: SGHTA, FQGNSA. Trimming at V came to 5 bases and at J to 4 bases, leaving 9 bases not matched to a gene. The CDR3 totals 15 residues. Written as DNA, the CDR3 is TGTGCCAGCAGCCCACAGGGGGGATCAAGAGAGACCCAGTACTTC. This codes for CASSPQGGSRETQYF. Full variable domain (outside the CDR3, taken from reference TRBV7-2 and TRBJ2-5): GAGVSQSPSNKVTEKGKDVELRCDPISGHTALYWYRQSLGQGLEFLIYFQGNSAPDKSGLPSDRFSAERTGGSVSTLTIQRTQQEDSAVYLCASSPQGGSRETQYFGPGTRLLVL.